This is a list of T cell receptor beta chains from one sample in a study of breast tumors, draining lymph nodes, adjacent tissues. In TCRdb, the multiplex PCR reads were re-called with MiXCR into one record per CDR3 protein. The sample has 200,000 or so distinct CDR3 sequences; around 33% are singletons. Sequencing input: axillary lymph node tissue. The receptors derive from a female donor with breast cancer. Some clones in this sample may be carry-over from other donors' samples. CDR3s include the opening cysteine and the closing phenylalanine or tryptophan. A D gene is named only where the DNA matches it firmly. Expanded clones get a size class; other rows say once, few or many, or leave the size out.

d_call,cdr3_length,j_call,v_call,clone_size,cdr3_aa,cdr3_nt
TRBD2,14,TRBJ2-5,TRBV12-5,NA,CASGLGLAGETQYF,TGTGCTAGTGGTTTGGGGCTAGCGGGAGAGACCCAGTACTTC
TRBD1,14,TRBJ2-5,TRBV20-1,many,CSATTGGELGTQYF,TGCAGTGCCACTACAGGGGGCGAGCTCGGGACCCAGTACTTC
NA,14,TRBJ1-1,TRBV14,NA,CASSRLRGNTEAFF,TGTGCCAGCAGCCGCTTGCGAGGGAACACTGAAGCTTTCTTT
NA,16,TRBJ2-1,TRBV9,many,CASSAQRGVKSNEQFF,TGTGCCAGCAGCGCACAGAGGGGGGTCAAGTCGAATGAGCAGTTCTTC
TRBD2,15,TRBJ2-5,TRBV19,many,CASSIVTSGEETQYF,TGTGCCAGTAGTATCGTAACTAGCGGGGAGGAGACCCAGTACTTC
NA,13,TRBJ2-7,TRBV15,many,CATSRDRGFGQYF,TGTGCCACCAGCAGAGATAGGGGTTTCGGGCAGTACTTC
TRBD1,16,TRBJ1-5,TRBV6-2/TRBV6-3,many,CASRKYDRGGNQPQHF,TGTGCCAGCAGAAAATACGACAGGGGGGGCAATCAGCCCCAGCATTTT
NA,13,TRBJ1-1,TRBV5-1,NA,CASQTDLGTEAFF,TGCGCCAGCCAAACAGACTTGGGCACTGAAGCTTTCTTT
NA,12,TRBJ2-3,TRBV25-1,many,CASAGLTDTQYF,TGTGCCAGCGCAGGTCTCACAGATACGCAGTATTTT
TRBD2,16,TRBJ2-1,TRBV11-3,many,CASSLGRLAGYNEQFF,TGTGCCAGCAGCTTAGGCAGACTAGCGGGGTACAATGAGCAGTTCTTC
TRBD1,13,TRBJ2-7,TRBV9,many,CASSVGQGREQYF,TGTGCCAGCAGCGTAGGACAGGGGAGGGAGCAGTACTTC
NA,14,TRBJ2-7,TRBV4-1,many,CASSQDPGGYEQYF,TGCGCCAGCAGCCAAGACCCTGGGGGGTACGAGCAGTACTTC
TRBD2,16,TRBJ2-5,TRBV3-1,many,CASSQGWGGYQETQYF,TGTGCCAGCAGCCAAGGCTGGGGGGGGTACCAAGAGACCCAGTACTTC
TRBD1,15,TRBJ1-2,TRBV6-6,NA,CASSKPGQGAEGYTF,TGTGCCAGCAGTAAACCGGGACAGGGGGCGGAAGGCTACACCTTC
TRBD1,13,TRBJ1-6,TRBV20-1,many,CSASQGFDSPLHF,TGCAGTGCGTCACAGGGGTTCGATTCACCCCTCCACTTT
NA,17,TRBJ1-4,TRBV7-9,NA,CASSLAGTSGAREKLFF,TGTGCCAGCAGCTTAGCGGGGACCTCAGGGGCAAGGGAAAAACTGTTTTTT
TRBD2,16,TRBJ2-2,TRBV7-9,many,CASSSGKLAGSGELFF,TGTGCCAGCAGCAGCGGAAAACTAGCGGGAAGCGGGGAGCTGTTTTTT
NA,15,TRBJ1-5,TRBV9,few,CASSAVGGGDQPQHF,TGTGCCAGCAGCGCCGTGGGGGGGGGCGATCAGCCCCAGCATTTT
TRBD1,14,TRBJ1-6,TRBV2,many,CASSGGQGSSPLHF,TGTGCCAGCAGTGGGGGACAGGGGAGCTCACCCCTCCACTTT
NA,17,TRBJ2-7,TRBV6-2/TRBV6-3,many,CASSSTTPGTVVDEQYF,TGTGCCAGCAGTTCGACCACTCCCGGGACGGTGGTGGACGAGCAGTACTTC
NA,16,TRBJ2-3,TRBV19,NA,CASSTRGRGSTDTQYF,TGTGCCAGTAGTACCAGGGGGCGGGGGAGCACAGATACGCAGTATTTT
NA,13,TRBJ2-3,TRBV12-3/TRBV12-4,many,CASSSRTTDTQYF,TGTGCCAGCAGTTCCCGGACGACAGATACGCAGTATTTT
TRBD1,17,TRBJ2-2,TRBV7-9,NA,CASSLTGGAGNTMELFF,TGTGCCAGCAGCTTAACAGGGGGCGCTGGAAACACCATGGAGCTGTTTTTT
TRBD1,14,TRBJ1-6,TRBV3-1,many,CASGTGDRNSPLHF,TGTGCCAGTGGGACAGGGGATCGCAATTCACCCCTCCACTTT
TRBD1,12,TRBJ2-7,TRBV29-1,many,CSATGVADEQYF,TGCAGCGCGACAGGGGTTGCCGACGAGCAGTACTTC
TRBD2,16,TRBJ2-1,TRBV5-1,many,CASSYGTSGGLNEQFF,TGCGCCAGCAGCTACGGGACTAGCGGGGGTCTCAATGAGCAGTTCTTC